A single sample is the source of the 25 T cell receptor beta chains below, sequenced in a study of cytomegalovirus exposure and HLA in healthy donors. Clones were sequenced by immunoSEQ multiplex PCR, and TCRdb holds only the in-frame ones, with some missing. The table has about 180,000 clones, around 86% seen once. The sequenced sample was PBMCs. These TCRs come from a man aged 18 to 29 in good health and CMV-seropositive.

The chain uses TRBV6-1 and TRBJ2-4; TRBD1 aligns across 7 bases. Unmatched junction bases numbered 8, after V lost 0 bases and J lost 9 bases. Germline lookup yields CDR1 MNHNS and CDR2 SASEGT. There are 15 residues in the CDR3. CDR3 coding DNA: TGTGCCAGCAGTGAAGCGGGACAGTCGTATGGCATTCAGTACTTC. Protein product: CASSEAGQSYGIQYF.

Concerning this clone: Other DNA sequences from this sample encode an identical CDR3 as well. This chain connects TRBV27 to TRBJ2-3; possibly TRBD2 for D (6 bases). The CDR3 is 11 amino acids. The germline gives CDR1 MNHEY, CDR2 SMNVEV (reference sequence). The germline V and J ends were trimmed by 6 bases and 6 bases, with 7 bases remaining between them. The CDR3: CASSRGDTQYF. The DNA of the CDR3 is TGTGCCAGCAGCCGGGGGGATACGCAGTATTTT.

In this sample, this clone turned up a few times. The chain has TRBV19 and TRBJ1-1, with unresolved D. The V gene's germline CDR1 is LNHDA and CDR2 SQIVND (reference sequence). This CDR3 contains 13 residues. Trimming shortened V by 3 bases and J by 1 base, and 6 bases separated the two germline ends. CDR3 in amino acids: CASSMTGNTEAFF. CDR3 nucleotide sequence: TGTGCCAGTAGTATGACGGGGAACACTGAAGCTTTCTTT. Based on the CDR3 plus reference TRBV19 and TRBJ1-1, the full variable domain is DGGITQSPKYLFRKEGQNVTLSCEQNLNHDAMYWYRQDPGQGLRLIYYSQIVNDFQKGDIAEGYSVSREKKESFPLTVTSAQKNPTAFYLCASSMTGNTEAFFGQGTRLTVV.

V gene TRBV5-6 combines with J gene TRBJ1-5, with 10 bases lining up with TRBD1. The V and J ends lost 4 bases and 8 bases, in that order; junction bases with no gene match: 9. The CDR3 is 15 amino acids. Germline CDR1 SGHDT, CDR2 YYEEEE. CDR3 region: CASSRRGQGREPQHF. DNA for the CDR3: TGTGCCAGCAGCCGCCGGGGACAGGGGAGAGAGCCCCAGCATTTT.

J is TRBJ2-3 and V is TRBV6-6; D gene uncertain. Trimming stripped 2 bases from V and 6 bases from J, with 6 bases between. The germline V gene has CDR1 MNHNY and CDR2 SVGAGI (reference sequence). The CDR3 runs to 12 residues. The CDR3 region is CASSYAEDTQYF. The CDR3 nucleotides are TGTGCCAGCAGTTACGCTGAGGATACGCAGTATTTT.

The chain combines TRBV4-2 with TRBJ1-1, with D maybe TRBD1 (5 bases). This CDR3 is 16 amino acids long. Per germline, CDR1 LGHNA and CDR2 YNFKEQ. V was shortened by 0 bases and J by 7 bases, with 18 bases between the two germline ends. Written as DNA, the CDR3 is TGTGCCAGCAGCCAAGATCGGACATCTAAAACGGGTGAAGCTTTCTTT. Its translation: CASSQDRTSKTGEAFF.

This sequence joins TRBV11-2 and TRBJ2-7; no firm D call. The germline V gene encodes CDR1 SGHAT and CDR2 FQNNGV. The V gene lost 5 bases and the J gene lost 2 bases, with 10 bases spanning the gap. The CDR3 loop spans 13 amino acids. The CDR3 DNA follows: TGTGCCAGCAGCCCCGTAGTAGCCTACGAGCAGTACTTC. It translates to CASSPVVAYEQYF.

A single count supports this clone. The gene calls are TRBV7-9 and TRBJ1-1; possibly TRBD1 for D (5 bases). Germline CDR1 and CDR2: SEHNR and FQNEAQ (reference sequence). CDR3 length equals 15 residues. V was clipped by 2 bases and J by 4 bases, with 14 bases between them. The chain's CDR3 is CASSLMIRVGTEAFF. The CDR3 DNA reads as TGTGCCAGCAGCTTAATGATCAGGGTGGGCACTGAAGCTTTCTTT.

The table lists this clone with a count of one. This chain joins TRBV28 and TRBJ2-3; perhaps TRBD2 as D (6 bases). Germline CDR1 MDHEN, CDR2 SYDVKM. CDR3 length equals 15 residues. V was trimmed by 3 bases and J by 2 bases, leaving 12 bases between them. DNA for the CDR3: TGTGCCAGCAGTTTTTCTAGCGCCACCACAGATACGCAGTATTTT. Protein sequence: CASSFSSATTDTQYF.

J is TRBJ2-2 and V is TRBV5-1; D is undetermined. CDR3 length: 14 amino acids. V shed 4 bases and J shed 4 bases, with 11 bases lying between them. Per germline, CDR1 SGHRS and CDR2 YFSETQ. CDR3 nucleotides: TGCGCCAGCAGCATGAGCATGGTCACCGGGGAGCTGTTTTTT. Its translation is CASSMSMVTGELFF.

This clone appeared a single time. The chain employs TRBV28 and TRBJ2-1, with D uncertain. This CDR3 region has 13 residues. V was clipped by 2 bases and J by 1 base, with 3 bases between them. Looked up from germline, CDR1 is MDHEN and CDR2 is SYDVKM. The CDR3 DNA follows: TGTGCCAGCAGTTTAGAGTCCTACAATGAGCAGTTCTTC. Translating gives CASSLESYNEQFF.

V gene TRBV5-1 combines with J gene TRBJ2-1; D possibly corresponds to TRBD1 (5 bases). V lost 0 bases and J lost 4, with 8 bases in between. CDR1 is SGHRS and CDR2 is YFSETQ in the germline V gene. This CDR3 is 14 amino acids long. The CDR3 bases are TGCGCCAGCAGCTTGGGCAAGGGGTACAATGAGCAGTTCTTC. Amino acids: CASSLGKGYNEQFF.

The rearrangement uses TRBV14 and TRBJ2-2, with D tentatively TRBD1 (5 bases). The CDR3 length is 16 residues. The V and J ends lost 1 base and 3 bases respectively, with 12 bases between them. Germline CDR1 reads SGHDN; CDR2 reads FVKESK. CDR3 bases: TGTGCCAGCAGCCAAGTACACAGGCTCGACACCGGGGAGCTGTTTTTT. Translated: CASSQVHRLDTGELFF.

The chain is built from TRBV2 and TRBJ1-5; possible D gene TRBD1, 6 bases. The CDR3 contains 18 residues. Germline V lookup: CDR1 SNHLY, CDR2 FYNNEI. V was cut by 10 bases and J by 0 bases, with 25 bases left in between. The CDR3 DNA reads as TGTGCCAATTCTGGGGGGGGCCTTGGGGAAGATAGCAATCAGCCCCAGCATTTT. This codes for CANSGGGLGEDSNQPQHF.

V and J are TRBV6-5 and TRBJ2-5, with TRBD1 as a possible D gene (7 bases). Trimming took 2 bases from V and 5 from J, leaving 15 bases between them. The germline V gene encodes CDR1 MNHEY and CDR2 SVGAGI. CDR3 size: 15 residues. CDR3 sequence reads: CASSYLPGGGETQYF. The CDR3, as DNA: TGTGCCAGCAGTTACCTTCCAGGGGGAGGTGAGACCCAGTACTTC.

V usage is TRBV6-5 and J usage is TRBJ2-5, with 11 bases identical to TRBD2. V lost 4 bases and J lost 1; bases outside the gene matches: 5. Germline loops: CDR1 MNHEY, CDR2 SVGAGI. The CDR3 extends over 16 amino acids. The DNA for the CDR3 is TGTGCCAGCAGTTCCTCACTAGCGGGAGCCCAAGAGACCCAGTACTTC. It yields the protein CASSSSLAGAQETQYF.

This sequence joins TRBV5-6 and TRBJ2-3, with 8 bases lining up with TRBD1. The V gene end was trimmed by 3 bases and the J gene end by 4 bases; junction bases not matched to a gene: 1. CDR3 length equals 13 residues. Germline V gene sequence: CDR1 SGHDT, CDR2 YYEEEE. The CDR3 DNA is TGTGCCAGCAGCTCGACAGGGGCAGATACGCAGTATTTT. It codes for CASSSTGADTQYF.

The chain combines TRBV7-2 with TRBJ2-7; 7 bases are shared with TRBD1. Germline CDR1 is SGHTA and CDR2 is FQGNSA. The CDR3 sequence is 12 residues long. Losses at the gene ends were 5 bases for V and 8 bases for J; bases not matched to a gene: 6. This chain's CDR3 is CASSPDRVKQYF. The CDR3 DNA reads as TGTGCCAGCAGCCCAGACAGGGTCAAGCAGTACTTC.

The V gene is TRBV9, the J gene TRBJ2-1; TRBD2 matches 10 bases. There are 15 residues in the CDR3. Germline values: CDR1 SGDLS, CDR2 YYNGEE. V was clipped by 2 bases and J by 6 bases; unmatched bases: 5. CDR3: CASSVASGGPNEQFF. In DNA form, the CDR3 reads TGTGCCAGCAGCGTTGCTAGCGGGGGCCCCAATGAGCAGTTCTTC.

This clone was seen once. The genes are TRBV7-8 and TRBJ2-5; D perhaps matches TRBD2 (5 bases). The ends were cut back, 4 bases at V and 0 bases at J, with 6 bases in the middle. CDR3 length: 13 residues. Germline V gene lookup returns CDR1 SGHVS and CDR2 FQNEAQ. The CDR3 is CASSSDYQETQYF. In DNA, the CDR3 is TGTGCCAGCAGCTCGGACTACCAAGAGACCCAGTACTTC.

The genes are TRBV7-2 and TRBJ1-1; D gene uncertain. The CDR3 has 12 amino acids. V dropped 6 bases and J dropped 4 bases, with 9 bases sitting between them. Germline CDR1 reads SGHTA; CDR2 reads FQGNSA. DNA for the CDR3: TGTGCCAGCAGGGACTGGGGCACTGAAGCTTTCTTT. This sequence encodes CASRDWGTEAFF.

The V and J genes are TRBV13 and TRBJ1-1; unclear D gene. V lost 5 bases and J 0 bases, leaving 13 bases between the germline ends. From germline, CDR1 is PRHDT and CDR2 FYEKMQ (reference sequence). This CDR3 is built from 15 residues. DNA of the CDR3: TGTGCCAGCAGCAGGAGGTCCGGGGTGAACACTGAAGCTTTCTTT. Amino acids: CASSRRSGVNTEAFF.

The chain couples TRBV6-6 to TRBJ1-2; tentatively, D is TRBD1 (5 bases). The CDR3 is made up of 12 amino acids. Germline loops: CDR1 MNHNY, CDR2 SVGAGI (reference sequence). V was pared by 6 bases and J by 7 bases, with 12 bases between. CDR3 amino acids: CASSPDDSGYTF. DNA of the CDR3: TGTGCCAGCAGCCCGGACGACAGTGGCTACACCTTC.

CDR3 coding DNA: TGTGCCAGCAGCTTAGCCGGGACAGGGGGCGCTCGGGATACGCAGTATTTT. The encoded protein is CASSLAGTGGARDTQYF. The rearrangement links TRBV7-6 to TRBJ2-3, with 12 bases aligning to TRBD1. The germline V gene has CDR1 SGHVS and CDR2 FNYEAQ. V was pared by 0 bases and J by 6 bases, with 7 bases of the junction left unmatched. The CDR3 loop spans 17 amino acids.

The CDR3 sequence is CASQRTGQTEAFF. The CDR3 bases are TGTGCCAGCCAAAGGACAGGGCAAACTGAAGCTTTCTTT. The chain combines TRBV6-1 with TRBJ1-1; 8 bases are shared with TRBD1. The CDR3 sequence is 13 residues long. Germline V CDR1 and CDR2: MNHNS, SASEGT. After removal of 8 bases from V and 5 bases from J, the junction contained 7 bases not matched to a gene.